Listed here are 13 T cell receptor beta chains from one sample, sequenced in a study of Ad26.COV2.S vaccination and SARS-CoV-2 variants. Treatment specified: roughly 19 received Ad26.COV2.S at low or high dose, single or two shots; 5 received placebo; per-sample allocation not given. Collection of samples fell on day 63 after the first vaccine or placebo injection. Only in-frame clones appear in the TCRdb table, and some are missing; sequencing was by immunoSEQ multiplex PCR. The sample lists about 500,000 clones, around 89% occurring once. Sequencing used peripheral blood, obtained in a trial of Ad26.COV2.S vaccine versus placebo. All receptors derive from a person between 18 and 65 years old who received the Ad26.COV2.S COVID-19 vaccine or a placebo.

V gene TRBV6-5 combines with J gene TRBJ1-5, with D possibly matching TRBD1 (5 bases). V was cut by 7 bases and J by 0 bases, with 13 bases left in between. The CDR3 covers 15 residues. Per germline, CDR1 MNHEY and CDR2 SVGAGI. Here the CDR3 reads CASTPGQISNQPQHF. The CDR3 nucleotides are TGTGCCAGCACCCCGGGGCAGATTAGCAATCAGCCCCAGCATTTT.

This sequence joins TRBV29-1 and TRBJ2-7; 7 bases align to TRBD1. The CDR3 spans 14 residues. The V segment lost 2 bases and the J segment 0 bases; nucleotides outside the gene matches: 4. Germline lookup yields CDR1 SQVTM and CDR2 ANQGSEA. CDR3 in DNA: TGCAGCGTTGAACGGGACAGTGGCTCCTACGAGCAGTACTTC. Protein: CSVERDSGSYEQYF.

The chain recombines TRBV29-1 with TRBJ1-3; D unclear. The CDR3 spans 13 residues. The germline V gene encodes CDR1 SQVTM and CDR2 ANQGSEA. Deletions cut 4 bases from V and 4 bases from J, with 11 bases between. The CDR3: CSVAVSYGNTIYF. CDR3 DNA sequence: TGCAGCGTTGCGGTCTCCTACGGAAACACCATATATTTT.

This clone has more than one count but fewer than ten. The same CDR3 arises from other DNA sequences in this sample as well. The gene calls are TRBV2 and TRBJ1-1; 10 bases match TRBD1. In germline, CDR1 is SNHLY, CDR2 FYNNEI. J lost 4 bases, V lost 5 bases, and 1 base had no gene match. The CDR3 is 13 residues long. The CDR3 here is CASSRTGGTEAFF. Here the CDR3 DNA reads TGTGCCAGCAGTAGGACAGGGGGCACTGAAGCTTTCTTT.

The chain is built from TRBV6-2 or TRBV6-3 and TRBJ1-2, with TRBD1 identical over 7 bases. This CDR3 comprises 13 residues. Germline values: CDR1 MNHEY, CDR2 SVGEGT. With V trimmed by 5 bases and J by 4 bases, 4 bases remained unmatched. The CDR3 nucleotides read TGTGCCAGCAGTCAGGGGGTTACCTATGGCTACACCTTC. This translates into CASSQGVTYGYTF.

The chain recombines TRBV11-2 with TRBJ2-1; TRBD2 agrees at 12 bases. The CDR3 length is 14 residues. V trimming: 5 bases; J trimming: 9 bases; junction bases outside the gene matches: 5. Germline V CDR1 and CDR2: SGHAT, FQNNGV. In nucleotides, the CDR3 is TGTGCCAGCAGCGCTAGCGGGAGGGCCACTGAGCAGTTCTTC. Translation gives CASSASGRATEQFF.

This CDR3 is CASSQLAFGYNEQFF. CDR3 coding DNA: TGCGCCAGCAGCCAACTAGCGTTCGGTTACAATGAGCAGTTCTTC. The chain employs TRBV4-1 and TRBJ2-1; tentatively, D is TRBD2 (6 bases). CDR1 and CDR2 from the germline V gene are MGHRA and YSYEKL. Trimming removed 2 bases at V and 4 bases at J, with 12 bases between. This CDR3 spans 15 amino acids.

The CDR3 loop is CASSLYSYEQYF. The CDR3 DNA is TGTGCCAGCAGCTTGTACTCCTACGAGCAGTACTTC. The chain has TRBV5-8 and TRBJ2-7, with D unclear. V gave up 1 base and J gave up 0 bases, with 2 bases separating them. Germline V lookup: CDR1 SGHTS, CDR2 YDEGEE. The CDR3 covers 12 residues.

This sequence joins TRBV19 and TRBJ1-1, with 7 positions matching TRBD1. This CDR3 contains 13 residues. The V and J ends lost 5 bases and 6 bases, in that order; junction bases with no gene match: 6. Germline loops: CDR1 LNHDA, CDR2 SQIVND (reference sequence). CDR3 residues: CASSEFGTAEAFF. The CDR3 bases are TGTGCCAGTAGTGAGTTTGGGACAGCTGAAGCTTTCTTT.

The chain joins TRBV5-1 to TRBJ2-1; D perhaps matches TRBD2 (6 bases). From germline, CDR1 is SGHRS and CDR2 YFSETQ. Trimming removed 2 bases at V and 0 bases at J, with 21 bases between. The CDR3 is 19 residues long. The CDR3 nucleotides read TGCGCCAGCAGCTTCAGTCCAAAACTGCGGGGCCACTCCTACAATGAGCAGTTCTTC. This encodes CASSFSPKLRGHSYNEQFF.

The V and J genes are TRBV27 and TRBJ1-2; 9 bases map to TRBD1. V was pared by 10 bases and J by 5 bases, with 11 bases of the junction left unmatched. CDR3 size: 14 residues. Germline CDR1 reads MNHEY; CDR2 reads SMNVEV (reference sequence). CDR3 region: CATLDRGGGYGYTF. The CDR3 DNA is TGTGCCACCCTGGACAGGGGAGGTGGATATGGCTACACCTTC.

The chain is built from TRBV28 and TRBJ1-2, with D possibly matching TRBD1 (5 bases). V dropped 4 bases and J dropped 4 bases, with 10 bases sitting between them. Per germline, CDR1 MDHEN and CDR2 SYDVKM. The CDR3 totals 13 residues. CDR3: CASSSRETYGYTF. The CDR3 DNA sequence: TGTGCCAGCAGTTCCAGGGAAACCTATGGCTACACCTTC.

This chain uses TRBV7-9 with TRBJ1-1, with D perhaps matching TRBD1 (5 bases). The CDR3 is made up of 15 amino acids. The germline V and J ends were trimmed by 0 bases and 3 bases, with 11 bases remaining between them. Germline assignment: CDR1 SEHNR and CDR2 FQNEAQ (reference sequence). The CDR3 loop reads CASSLAPGLYTEAFF. The CDR3 DNA follows: TGTGCCAGCAGCTTAGCCCCGGGACTTTACACTGAAGCTTTCTTT.